These T cell receptor beta chains were read from a single sample in a study of pediatric ulcerative colitis. Clones were sequenced by immunoSEQ multiplex PCR, and TCRdb holds only the in-frame ones, with some missing. This sample has 15,000 to 20,000 clones, with approximately 80% found just once. The sequenced material came from gut tissue. Receptors originate from a boy younger than 18 who was a control in a study of pediatric ulcerative colitis. CDR3s include the opening cysteine and the closing phenylalanine or tryptophan. Each record gives: clone size, D gene, V gene, J gene, CDR3 DNA, CDR3 protein. The D gene is left open where the match is weak. Not every row has a clone size; where given, it reads once, few, many or a size class.

NA	TRBD1	TRBV2	TRBJ1-2	TGTGCCAGCAAGTCAGGACAGGGTGGGAGCTATGGCTACACCTTC	CASKSGQGGSYGYTF
NA	NA	TRBV15	TRBJ1-1	TGTGCCACCAGCAGAGATGAGGTGAACACTGAAGCTTTCTTT	CATSRDEVNTEAFF
NA	NA	TRBV9	TRBJ1-3	TGTGCCAGCAGCCCCCGGGATGAACGCCCGGGACCGGGAAACACCATATATTTT	CASSPRDERPGPGNTIYF
NA	TRBD2	TRBV19	TRBJ2-1	TGTGCCAGTAGGTTAGCGGGAGGGGACAATGAGCAGTTCTTC	CASRLAGGDNEQFF
few	NA	TRBV6-1	TRBJ1-1	TGTGCCAGCAGACCCTGGGGGGAGAGCACTGAAGCTTTCTTT	CASRPWGESTEAFF
NA	TRBD1	TRBV2	TRBJ2-3	TGTGCCAGCAGCGAGGACAGGCAAGATACGCAGTATTTT	CASSEDRQDTQYF
NA	NA	TRBV29-1	TRBJ2-1	TGCAGCGTAGGAGACCCCTACAATGAGCAGTTCTTC	CSVGDPYNEQFF
NA	NA	TRBV14	TRBJ1-5	TGTGCCAGCAGCCAAGGAACCCATCAGCCCCAGCATTTT	CASSQGTHQPQHF
NA	NA	TRBV6-1	TRBJ1-4	TGTGCCAGCAGTGACCCCGGGACTAATGAAAAACTGTTTTTT	CASSDPGTNEKLFF
NA	NA	TRBV4-3	TRBJ2-7	TGCGCCAGCAGCCAAGATCACGTGAGGATCTACGAGCAGTACTTC	CASSQDHVRIYEQYF
NA	NA	TRBV18	TRBJ2-3	TGTGCCAGCTCACCATACACAGATACGCAGTATTTT	CASSPYTDTQYF
medium-sized	NA	TRBV6-1	TRBJ1-5	TGTGCCAGCAGGGTGGGGGATCAGCCCCAGCATTTT	CASRVGDQPQHF